One and the same sample provided the 14 T cell receptor beta chains below, sequenced in a study of CD8 T cells in Susac syndrome. With random hexamers, reverse transcription was performed on about 0.5 to 1 ug of RNA. TCRdb re-analysed the immunoSEQ multiplex PCR reads in MiXCR, keeping a single row per CDR3 protein. The sample includes some 400,000 distinct CDR3 sequences, approximately 85% of them seen just once. Sequencing was carried out using CD8+ T cells from PBMCs. The origin of the receptors is a human donor with multiple sclerosis.

The gene calls are TRBV20-1 and TRBJ1-1; D is unclear. This CDR3 is built from 13 residues. CDR1 DFQATT and CDR2 SNEGSKA come from the germline V gene (reference sequence). V was cut by 4 bases and J by 0 bases, with 9 bases left in between. DNA of the CDR3: TGCAGTGCTACCGACACGATGAACACTGAAGCTTTCTTT. Translation: CSATDTMNTEAFF.

V and J are TRBV27 and TRBJ2-1, with 8 bases lining up with TRBD1. The V gene end was trimmed by 2 bases and the J gene end by 6 bases; junction bases not matched to a gene: 6. The CDR3 runs to 15 residues. Germline values: CDR1 MNHEY, CDR2 SMNVEV (reference sequence). CDR3 DNA: TGTGCCAGCAGTTTAGGGACAGGAACCTTCAATGAGCAGTTCTTC. It specifies CASSLGTGTFNEQFF.

The chain joins TRBV6-1 to TRBJ1-2; 9 bases agree with TRBD1. The length of the CDR3 is 16 residues. Germline V gives CDR1 MNHNS, CDR2 SASEGT. After removal of 5 bases from V and 4 bases from J, the junction contained 11 bases not matched to a gene. The CDR3 DNA is TGTGCCAGCAGTACCGGGGACAGGGAGACGAGCTATGGCTACACCTTC. Translation: CASSTGDRETSYGYTF.

This clonotype has only a few counts. The chain carries TRBV27 and TRBJ1-1; D is perhaps TRBD1 (5 bases). The germline gives CDR1 MNHEY, CDR2 SMNVEV (reference sequence). V was shortened by 3 bases and J by 1 base, with 9 bases between the two germline ends. The CDR3 contains 14 residues. The CDR3 is CASSLGPENTEAFF. CDR3 sequence (DNA): TGTGCCAGCAGTTTGGGGCCAGAGAACACTGAAGCTTTCTTT.

This chain links TRBV6-1 with TRBJ2-1; 8 nucleotides match TRBD2. The CDR3 contains 11 residues. Per the germline V gene, CDR1 is MNHNS and CDR2 is SASEGT. The CDR3 region has the DNA TGTGCTCTCCGGGAGGGACTAGAGGAGTTCTTC. Its translation: CALREGLEEFF.

The V gene is TRBV5-6, the J gene TRBJ2-3, with D perhaps matching TRBD2 (6 bases). Trimming stripped 2 bases from V and 1 base from J, with 17 bases between. Germline CDR1 SGHDT, CDR2 YYEEEE. This CDR3 region has 17 residues. The CDR3 sequence is CASSFPLRLVRTDTQYF. The CDR3, as DNA: TGTGCCAGCAGCTTCCCCCTTCGACTAGTTCGCACAGATACGCAGTATTTT.

The chain recombines TRBV27 with TRBJ2-1; 11 bases agree with TRBD2. V lost 8 bases and J lost 4; bases outside the gene matches: 4. The CDR3 is made up of 14 amino acids. CDR1 and CDR2 (germline): MNHEY, SMNVEV (reference sequence). The CDR3 reads CASRLAGFYNEQFF. The CDR3 bases are TGTGCCAGCCGACTAGCGGGGTTTTACAATGAGCAGTTCTTC.

This sequence joins TRBV4-1 and TRBJ1-2; D might be TRBD1 (6 bases). Trimming stripped 1 base from V and 4 bases from J, with 19 bases between. CDR3 size: 17 residues. Germline CDR1 is MGHRA and CDR2 is YSYEKL. CDR3 protein: CASSQGSWNREGYGYTF. The CDR3 DNA reads TGCGCCAGCAGCCAAGGTTCTTGGAACAGGGAGGGCTATGGCTACACCTTC.

The chain carries TRBV6-2 or TRBV6-3 and TRBJ2-3; 8 bases fit TRBD2. The CDR3 is 19 residues long. V trimming: 2 bases; J trimming: 0 bases; junction bases outside the gene matches: 13. Germline V CDR1 and CDR2: MNHEY, SVGEGT. CDR3 sequence (DNA): TGTGCCAGCAGTTACAAAGGACTAGCCGCCCTTTTCAGCACAGATACGCAGTATTTT. Translation: CASSYKGLAALFSTDTQYF.

The rearrangement joins TRBV10-3 to TRBJ2-7, with TRBD1 matching over 9 bases. CDR1 and CDR2 (germline): ENHRY, SYGVKD. The V and J ends lost 0 bases and 6 bases, in that order; junction bases with no gene match: 6. The length of the CDR3 is 15 residues. CDR3 nucleotides: TGTGCCATCAGTGAGTCTGGGACAGGGACTATCGAGCAGTACTTC. Amino acids: CAISESGTGTIEQYF.

V and J are TRBV11-2 and TRBJ2-1; 14 bases are shared with TRBD2. Germline trimming cut 5 bases from V and 7 bases from J; bases unmatched to any gene: 7. Germline V gives CDR1 SGHAT, CDR2 FQNNGV. The CDR3 sequence is 16 residues long. CDR3 amino acids: CASSLPGLAGVNEQFF. CDR3 bases: TGTGCCAGCAGCCTCCCGGGACTAGCGGGGGTTAATGAGCAGTTCTTC.

The gene calls are TRBV30 and TRBJ1-5; D may be TRBD1 (5 bases). V was trimmed by 2 bases and J by 0 bases, leaving 11 bases between them. The length of the CDR3 is 15 residues. Per germline, CDR1 GTSNPN and CDR2 SVGIG (reference sequence). CDR3 DNA sequence: TGTGCCTGGAGTCGTCCAGGGTATAGCAATCAGCCCCAGCATTTT. As protein: CAWSRPGYSNQPQHF.

V gene TRBV30 combines with J gene TRBJ1-1; unclear D gene. The CDR3 is 14 residues long. V dropped 0 bases and J dropped 2 bases, with 10 bases sitting between them. Germline V gene lookup returns CDR1 GTSNPN and CDR2 SVGIG (reference sequence). The CDR3 DNA reads TGTGCCTGGAGTGTAGGGCAGGTTAACACTGAAGCTTTCTTT. Translated: CAWSVGQVNTEAFF.

The rearrangement links TRBV7-9 to TRBJ1-6, with D tentatively TRBD1 (6 bases). The ends were cut back, 4 bases at V and 13 bases at J, with 14 bases in the middle. The CDR3 runs to 13 residues. Germline V gives CDR1 SEHNR, CDR2 FQNEAQ (reference sequence). CDR3 sequence reads: CASSSREGGPLHF. In DNA, the CDR3 is TGTGCCAGCAGCTCACGAGAGGGGGGCCCCCTCCACTTT.